These 22 T cell receptor beta chains were sequenced from one sample in a study of CXCR3-negative and CXCR3-positive naive CD8 T cells. It was by 5' RACE with UMI labels that the TRB cDNA libraries were prepared. TCRdb re-analyzed the 5' RACE reads; it lists each CDR3 protein once, without DNA. With 100,000 to 150,000 distinct CDR3 sequences in the sample, the ten largest clones hold roughly 0.31%. The sequenced sample was naive CXCR3- CD8+ T cells from blood. The subset: CD45RO-CCR7+CD27+CD95- naive CD8+ T cells lacking CXCR3 (TNR3-). These receptors came from a human donor in good health. Some clones in this sample may be carry-over from other donors' samples.

The rearrangement uses TRBV11-2 and TRBJ1-1; TCRdb outputs TRBD1, but without DNA this stays unchecked. The germline gives CDR1 SGHAT, CDR2 FQNNGV. This CDR3 region has 15 residues. This CDR3 reads CASSPAGQLNTEAFF. The full variable domain, rest sourced from reference TRBV11-2 and TRBJ1-1, is EAGVAQSPRYKIIEKRQSVAFWCNPISGHATLYWYQQILGQGPKLLIQFQNNGVVDDSQLPKDRFSAERLKGVDSTLKIQPAKLEDSAVYLCASSPAGQLNTEAFFGQGTRLTVV.

The chain uses TRBV20-1 and TRBJ2-1; TCRdb lists TRBD2, though no DNA is available to test this call. Germline values: CDR1 DFQATT, CDR2 SNEGSKA (reference sequence). The CDR3 sequence is 13 residues long. The CDR3 loop is CSFLGLGQNEQFF.

The chain links TRBV29-1 to TRBJ1-2. CDR3 length equals 12 residues. The germline V gene has CDR1 SQVTM and CDR2 ANQGSEA. The chain's CDR3 is CSVEGIDYGYTF.

V is TRBV9 and J is TRBJ2-2; TCRdb's assignment of TRBD1 cannot be checked, as there is no DNA. The CDR3 covers 16 residues. Germline V gene data show CDR1 as SGDLS and CDR2 as YYNGEE. CDR3 protein: CASSPRDRGFAGELFF.

This chain joins TRBV5-1 and TRBJ1-1; without DNA, the TCRdb call of TRBD1 cannot be checked. The germline gives CDR1 SGHRS, CDR2 YFSETQ. The CDR3 runs 15 residues. CDR3: CASSLGGELETEAFF.

V is TRBV20-1 and J is TRBJ2-1; TCRdb calls TRBD1, which cannot be checked without DNA. Germline V CDR1 and CDR2: DFQATT, SNEGSKA (reference sequence). This CDR3 contains 17 residues. CDR3 region: CSARDPSGGPTYNEQFF.

V gene TRBV1 combines with J gene TRBJ2-7; lacking DNA, the TRBD1 call made by TCRdb goes unchecked. TRBV1 is a known pseudogene. The CDR3 covers 14 residues. This chain's CDR3 is CTSSQRTGGYEQYF.

The chain is built from TRBV29-1 and TRBJ1-2; TCRdb's D call of TRBD1 is untestable without DNA. Germline CDR1 reads SQVTM; CDR2 reads ANQGSEA. The CDR3 loop spans 17 amino acids. This CDR3 reads CSVGWAERSSINYGYTF.

The V gene is TRBV4-3, the J gene TRBJ2-1; there is no DNA to check the TCRdb D call of TRBD1. The CDR3 is 17 amino acids. Germline V gene sequence: CDR1 LGHNA, CDR2 YSLEER. The CDR3 region is CASSQDSYTGGADEQFF.

This sequence joins TRBV29-1 and TRBJ2-2; lacking DNA, the TRBD1 call made by TCRdb goes unchecked. The CDR3 covers 13 residues. Germline loops: CDR1 SQVTM, CDR2 ANQGSEA. CDR3 sequence: CSVTGTNTGELFF.

The J gene is TRBJ1-1, the V gene TRBV5-6; the D call of TRBD1 rests on TCRdb alone, since no DNA is present to check it. Per germline, CDR1 SGHDT and CDR2 YYEEEE. The CDR3 loop spans 18 amino acids. The CDR3 protein is CASSTRVLTGVIGGEAFF.

The CDR3 loop is CASSPGTGTYEQYF. The chain carries TRBV7-9 and TRBJ2-7; the TRBD1 assignment by TCRdb is unverifiable without DNA. Germline assignment: CDR1 SEHNR and CDR2 FQNEAQ (reference sequence). The CDR3 spans 14 residues. The full variable domain, completed using reference TRBV7-9 and TRBJ2-7, is DTGVSQNPRHKITKRGQNVTFRCDPISEHNRLYWYRQTLGQGPEFLTYFQNEAQLEKSRLLSDRFSAERPKGSFSTLEIQRTEQGDSAMYLCASSPGTGTYEQYFGPGTRLTVT.

V usage is TRBV20-1 and J usage is TRBJ2-3; TCRdb's D call, TRBD2, is unchecked because there is no DNA. This CDR3 is 19 amino acids long. Germline assignment: CDR1 DFQATT and CDR2 SNEGSKA (reference sequence). The CDR3 region is CSAREYRDYGVYSTDTQYF.

The gene calls are TRBV9 and TRBJ2-1; TCRdb indicates TRBD2, and absent DNA this call remains unverified. Germline CDR1 reads SGDLS; CDR2 reads YYNGEE. The CDR3 extends over 14 amino acids. Here the CDR3 reads CASSDRDYHNEQFF. The full variable domain, its missing parts supplied by reference TRBV9 and TRBJ2-1, is DSGVTQTPKHLITATGQRVTLRCSPRSGDLSVYWYQQSLDQGLQFLIQYYNGEERAKGNILERFSAQQFPDLHSELNLSSLELGDSALYFCASSDRDYHNEQFFGPGTRLTVL.

This chain joins TRBV28 and TRBJ2-7; TCRdb gives TRBD2 as the D gene, but with no DNA this cannot be confirmed. Germline-derived CDR1 and CDR2 are MDHEN and SYDVKM. This CDR3 spans 13 amino acids. CDR3 amino acids: CASSFAQLAEQYF.

This chain uses TRBV7-3 with TRBJ1-6; TCRdb gives TRBD1 as the D gene, but with no DNA this cannot be confirmed. CDR1 is SGHTA and CDR2 is FQGTGA in the germline V gene. CDR3 length: 15 amino acids. This CDR3 reads CASSLLGTANSPLHF. Combining the CDR3 with reference TRBV7-3 and TRBJ1-6 gives the whole variable domain GAGVSQTPSNKVTEKGKYVELRCDPISGHTALYWYRQSLGQGPEFLIYFQGTGAADDSGLPNDRFFAVRPEGSVSTLKIQRTERGDSAVYLCASSLLGTANSPLHFGNGTRLTVT.

The rearrangement links TRBV29-1 to TRBJ2-7; TCRdb selects TRBD1, and the lack of DNA leaves this call unchecked. The germline CDR1 and CDR2 sequences are SQVTM and ANQGSEA. The CDR3 covers 13 residues. CDR3: CSVGGNRRYEQYF.

This chain uses TRBV5-1 with TRBJ2-7; the TCRdb call, TRBD1, lacks DNA for checking. The CDR3 sequence is 15 residues long. CDR1 SGHRS and CDR2 YFSETQ come from the germline V gene. The CDR3 reads CASSLTGVYSYEQYF.

The rearrangement joins TRBV29-1 to TRBJ2-1; TCRdb outputs TRBD2, but without DNA this stays unchecked. The V gene's germline CDR1 is SQVTM and CDR2 ANQGSEA. The CDR3 length is 15 residues. CDR3 residues: CSVGAGHISYNEQFF.

The chain couples TRBV7-9 to TRBJ2-7; no DNA is available, so the TRBD1 call from TCRdb remains unchecked. CDR1 SEHNR and CDR2 FQNEAQ come from the germline V gene (reference sequence). There are 14 residues in the CDR3. CDR3 protein: CASSLGQGVYEQYF.

The genes are TRBV29-1 and TRBJ2-7; TCRdb gives TRBD2 as the D gene, but with no DNA this cannot be confirmed. The germline CDR1 and CDR2 sequences are SQVTM and ANQGSEA. CDR3 length: 14 amino acids. CDR3 residues: CSVELAGVEYEQYF.

The V call is TRBV6-5, the J call TRBJ2-3; TCRdb's D call, TRBD1, is unchecked because there is no DNA. This CDR3 comprises 14 residues. CDR1 MNHEY and CDR2 SVGAGI come from the germline V gene. CDR3 sequence reads: CASSPPAGWDTQYF.